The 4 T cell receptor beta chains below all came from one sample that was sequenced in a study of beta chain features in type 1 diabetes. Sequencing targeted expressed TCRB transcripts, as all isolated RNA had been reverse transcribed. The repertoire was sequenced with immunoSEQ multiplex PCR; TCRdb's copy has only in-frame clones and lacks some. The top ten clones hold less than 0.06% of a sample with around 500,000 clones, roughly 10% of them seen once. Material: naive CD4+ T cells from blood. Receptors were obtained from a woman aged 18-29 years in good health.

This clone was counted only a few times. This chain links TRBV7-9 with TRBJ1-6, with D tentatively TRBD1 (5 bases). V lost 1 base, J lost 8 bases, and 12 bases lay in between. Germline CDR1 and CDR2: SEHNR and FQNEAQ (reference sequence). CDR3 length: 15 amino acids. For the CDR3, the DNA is TGTGCCAGCAGCTTAGAGCGGGGGGGTCATTCACCCCTCCACTTT. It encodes CASSLERGGHSPLHF.

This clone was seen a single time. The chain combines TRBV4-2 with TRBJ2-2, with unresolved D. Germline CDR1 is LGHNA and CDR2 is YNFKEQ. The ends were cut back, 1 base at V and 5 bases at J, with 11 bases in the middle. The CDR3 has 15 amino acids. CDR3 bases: TGTGCCAGCAGCCAAGCTCCACAACTAACCGGGGAGCTGTTTTTT. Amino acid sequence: CASSQAPQLTGELFF.

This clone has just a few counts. CDR3 DNA: TGTGCCAGCTCACTTCTCTCCTACGAGCAGTACTTC. This codes for CASSLLSYEQYF. The V gene is TRBV18, the J gene TRBJ2-7; D call uncertain. Per the germline V gene, CDR1 is KGHSH and CDR2 is LQKENI. Trimming shortened V by 4 bases and J by 0 bases, and 4 bases separated the two germline ends. The CDR3 totals 12 residues.

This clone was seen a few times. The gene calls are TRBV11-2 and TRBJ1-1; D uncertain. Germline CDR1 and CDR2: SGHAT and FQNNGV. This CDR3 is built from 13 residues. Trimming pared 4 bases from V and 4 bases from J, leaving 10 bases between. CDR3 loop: CASSSPKSTEAFF. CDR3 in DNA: TGTGCCAGCAGCTCACCCAAGAGCACTGAAGCTTTCTTT.